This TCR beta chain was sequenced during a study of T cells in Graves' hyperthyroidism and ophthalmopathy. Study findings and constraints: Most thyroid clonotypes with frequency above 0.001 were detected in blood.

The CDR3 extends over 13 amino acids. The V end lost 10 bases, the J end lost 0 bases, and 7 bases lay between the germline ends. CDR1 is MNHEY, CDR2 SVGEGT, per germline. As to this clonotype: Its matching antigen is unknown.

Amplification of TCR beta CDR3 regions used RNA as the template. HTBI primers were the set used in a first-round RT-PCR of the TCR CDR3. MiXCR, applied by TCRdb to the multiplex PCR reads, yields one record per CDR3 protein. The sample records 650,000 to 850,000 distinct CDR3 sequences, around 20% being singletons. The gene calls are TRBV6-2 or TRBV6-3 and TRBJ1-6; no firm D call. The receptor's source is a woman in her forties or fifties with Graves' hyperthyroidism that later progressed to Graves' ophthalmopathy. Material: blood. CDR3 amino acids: CATKSSYNSPLHF. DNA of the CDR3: TGTGCCACGAAGAGCTCCTATAATTCACCCCTCCACTTT.